The present entry profiles one TCR beta chain with its context. The target antigen is unknown. Some clones are missing from TCRdb's copy, which holds only in-frame ones; the method was immunoSEQ multiplex PCR. The table has about 53,000 clones, roughly 80% seen once. These data are taken from a study of OX40 agonist ivuxolimab in advanced cancers. Study at large: Two patients with cutaneous melanoma and one with hepatocellular carcinoma, three in total, showed partial responses. Notes on the study in general: Relative to CD4+, CD8+ T cells held more expanded clones on average.

This CDR3 has 14 residues. Germline V lookup: CDR1 MNHEY, CDR2 SMNVEV (reference sequence). Trimming pared 2 bases from V and 4 bases from J, leaving 11 bases between. The sequenced sample was CD4+ or CD8+ T cells sorted from blood, obtained in a trial of the OX40 agonist ivuxolimab. This receptor was taken from an adult with an advanced solid tumor such as melanoma, head and neck, liver or kidney cancer. This rearrangement joins TRBV27 to TRBJ1-2, with D tentatively TRBD1 (6 bases). In DNA, the CDR3 is TGTGCCAGCAGTTTACATGGAGGGGGCTATGGCTACACCTTC. It codes for CASSLHGGGYGYTF.